The rows below give T cell receptor beta chains drawn from one sample of a study of T cells after yellow fever vaccination. Via MiXCR, TCRdb re-called the 5' RACE reads, giving one row per CDR3 protein. The repertoire includes about 550,000 distinct CDR3 sequences, 15% to 20% of them detected once, and more than 13% sits in the top ten. This sample comprised PBMCs, obtained 15 days after the yellow fever booster vaccination. The origin of the receptors is a man younger than 45 who received the YFV17D yellow fever vaccine. CDR3s include the opening cysteine and the closing phenylalanine or tryptophan. The D gene is left open where the match is weak. Rows may omit the clone size; those that give it use once, few, many or a size class.

.,.,TRBJ2-7,TRBV6-5,TGTGCCAGCAGTTACTCGAAGCCGACGTACTACGAGCAGTACTTC,CASSYSKPTYYEQYF
few,.,TRBJ1-4,TRBV3-1,TGTGCCAGCAGCCAGAGGCAGGGGTGGATTGAAAAACTGTTTTTT,CASSQRQGWIEKLFF
few,.,TRBJ2-1,TRBV6-5,TGTGCCAGCCACAGTGAGGGAAATGAGCAGTTCTTC,CASHSEGNEQFF
.,.,TRBJ1-5,TRBV5-5,TGTGCCAGCAGCCAGACAGATAGCAATCAGCCCCAGCATTTT,CASSQTDSNQPQHF
few,.,TRBJ2-5,TRBV15,TGTGCCACCAGCAGAGGGACAACTGAAGAGACCCAGTACTTC,CATSRGTTEETQYF
many,.,TRBJ2-1,TRBV5-1,TGTGCCAGCAGTTTAGGGACGGCCTACAATGAGCAGTTCTTC,CASSLGTAYNEQFF
few,TRBD1,TRBJ2-2,TRBV7-2,TGTGCCAGCAGCCGAACAGCGACAGGGGGCGGGGAGCTGTTTTTT,CASSRTATGGGELFF
many,.,TRBJ2-3,TRBV29-1,TGCAGCGCCCCCCTGGACAGCCCTGGTACGCAGTATTTT,CSAPLDSPGTQYF
.,.,TRBJ1-5,TRBV18,TGTGCCAGCTCGACCGGGACCGCATTATATCAGCCCCAGCATTTT,CASSTGTALYQPQHF
.,.,TRBJ2-1,TRBV5-1,TGCGCCAGCAGCTTGTTCCAAGGAGCCGGAAATGAGCAGTTCTTC,CASSLFQGAGNEQFF
.,TRBD2,TRBJ2-2,TRBV15,TGTGCCTCCAAAAATTTAGCGGGAGAGACCGGGGAGCTGTTTTTT,CASKNLAGETGELFF
.,.,TRBJ2-7,TRBV20-1,TGCAGTGCGAAGACACACTACGAGCAGTACTTC,CSAKTHYEQYF
few,.,TRBJ2-1,TRBV5-4,TGTGCCAGCAGCTTGGGAGGGACGACGGCCAATGAGCAGTTCTTC,CASSLGGTTANEQFF
.,.,TRBJ1-2,TRBV6-2/TRBV6-3,TGTGCCAGCAGTTTCACAGACAGGTCGTACAGCGGCTACACCTTC,CASSFTDRSYSGYTF
.,.,TRBJ2-5,TRBV7-2,TGTGCCAGCAGCTTTTGGGGAGTGGAGACCCAGTACTTC,CASSFWGVETQYF
few,TRBD1,TRBJ1-4,TRBV30,TGTGCCTCCAGGGGGAGCGGTGAAAAACTGTTTTTT,CASRGSGEKLFF
.,.,TRBJ2-5,TRBV29-1,TGCAGCGGGGGCGGACAAGAGACCCAGTACTTC,CSGGGQETQYF
.,.,TRBJ2-3,TRBV29-1,TGCAGCGAGAAGGGGTGGGCAACAGATACGCAGTATTTT,CSEKGWATDTQYF